This is a list of T cell receptor beta chains from one sample in a study of CD8+CD57+ T cells in acquired aplastic anemia. TCRdb reprocessed the reads via MiXCR and lists one record per CDR3 protein. The top ten clones hold about 2.7% of a sample with 95,000 to 150,000 distinct CDR3 sequences, approximately 36% of them seen once. Sequencing was performed on sorted CD4+, CD8+, or CD8+CD57+ T cells (not recorded which) from PBMCs. These receptors all come from a human donor with aplastic anemia. The conserved cysteine and the conserved F or W are not part of the CDR3 here. A D gene is named only where the DNA matches it firmly. Clone size is shown for a subset of rows, as once, few, many or a class of expanded clone.

>TRBV19|NA|many|TRBJ1-2
ASTPGIRILYGYT
>TRBV12-5|NA|NA|TRBJ1-1
ASSVGGSTEAF
>TRBV4-1|TRBD2|many|TRBJ2-1
ASSLASGGTPYNEQF
>TRBV5-1|NA|NA|TRBJ2-5
ASSLEGVVRETQY
>TRBV10-3|TRBD1|NA|TRBJ1-6
AISGGGQGAYNSPLH
>TRBV20-1|NA|many|TRBJ2-3
SAWPPAGTTDTQY
>TRBV19|NA|many|TRBJ2-3
ASSIDRRDTQY
>TRBV10-3|NA|NA|TRBJ1-1
AISETHLDTEAF
>TRBV2|NA|many|TRBJ2-3
ASSPTTSTDTQY
>TRBV4-2|NA|NA|TRBJ2-7
ASSQEKEGDEQY
>TRBV5-1|NA|many|TRBJ2-2
ASSIGPNTGELF
>TRBV6-1|NA|many|TRBJ1-5
ASSEGQGYYNQPQH
>TRBV12-3/TRBV12-4|NA|NA|TRBJ2-2
ASSRRTRNTGELF
>TRBV10-3|NA|NA|TRBJ1-1
AITPDTNTEAF
>TRBV20-1|NA|many|TRBJ2-2
SATGLRNTGELF
>TRBV4-1|NA|many|TRBJ2-5
ASSQEESSPQY
>TRBV15|NA|many|TRBJ1-5
ATSGVSQPQH
>TRBV6-1|NA|few|TRBJ2-1
ASSQEGYEQF
>TRBV20-1|NA|many|TRBJ2-3
SARDGGLSTDTQY
>TRBV10-3|TRBD2|many|TRBJ2-3
ATRTSGGADTQY
>TRBV18|NA|few|TRBJ2-5
ASSPSGQETQY
>TRBV19|NA|many|TRBJ2-2
ASSILGAGELF
>TRBV11-3|NA|many|TRBJ2-2
ASSLDGTGELF
>TRBV6-5|NA|few|TRBJ1-1
ASSYSSGRNTEAF
>TRBV5-6|TRBD1|NA|TRBJ1-6
AGSSTGTEHSPLH
>TRBV20-1|NA|many|TRBJ1-6
SAARPGHDSRGSPLH
>TRBV6-1|TRBD1|many|TRBJ1-6
ASSGRPGQGLAPLH
>TRBV7-9|NA|NA|TRBJ2-1
ASSLDTPNEQF
>TRBV10-3|NA|NA|TRBJ1-1
AISRVMNTEAF